Shown below are 14 T cell receptor beta chains from a single sample sequenced in a study of OX40 agonist ivuxolimab in advanced cancers. Method: immunoSEQ multiplex PCR; TCRdb's copy keeps in-frame clones and lacks some. There are 40,000 to 45,000 clones in the sample; around 83% occur only once, and roughly 16% lies in the top ten. The sequenced sample was CD4+ or CD8+ T cells sorted from blood, obtained in a trial of the OX40 agonist ivuxolimab. Receptors originate from an adult with an advanced solid tumor such as melanoma, head and neck, liver or kidney cancer.

J is TRBJ2-5 and V is TRBV11-3; 10 bases are a match to TRBD2. Germline V gene lookup returns CDR1 SGHNT and CDR2 YENEEA. The V and J ends lost 5 bases and 5 bases, in that order; junction bases with no gene match: 8. This CDR3 spans 15 amino acids. Here the CDR3 reads CASSPSGGAGETQYF. DNA for the CDR3: TGTGCCAGCAGCCCGAGCGGGGGGGCCGGCGAGACCCAGTACTTC.

The rearrangement uses TRBV21-1 and TRBJ1-2; TRBD1, as called in the table, went unchecked against the DNA. TRBV21-1 is a pseudogene segment. CDR3 length: 13 amino acids. CDR3 sequence: CASSKEGQGYYTF. CDR3 DNA sequence: TGTGCCAGCAGCAAAGAAGGACAGGGCTACTACACCTTC.

The chain combines TRBV15 with TRBJ2-7; a weak D match, TRBD1 (5 bases). V was clipped by 3 bases and J by 5 bases, with 14 bases between them. This CDR3 is 14 amino acids long. From germline, CDR1 is LNHNV and CDR2 YYDKDF (reference sequence). The CDR3 loop is CATSSARVGNEQYF. CDR3 nucleotides: TGTGCCACCAGCAGTGCCAGGGTTGGCAACGAGCAGTACTTC.

The chain uses TRBV29-1 and TRBJ2-5, with no clear D. The CDR3 loop spans 13 amino acids. The germline gives CDR1 SQVTM, CDR2 ANQGSEA. With 5 bases removed from V and 0 bases from J, the gap between germline ends came to 10 bases. The CDR3 DNA is TGCAGCGTTAAACATCTGTACCAAGAGACCCAGTACTTC. It specifies CSVKHLYQETQYF.

This rearrangement joins TRBV15 to TRBJ2-7, with 8 bases fitting TRBD2. This CDR3 is 15 amino acids long. With V trimmed by 1 base and J by 3 bases, 5 bases remained unmatched. From germline, CDR1 is LNHNV and CDR2 YYDKDF (reference sequence). This CDR3 is CATSRVGSGSYEQYF. CDR3 nucleotide sequence: TGTGCCACCAGCAGAGTCGGCAGCGGGAGCTACGAGCAGTACTTC.

The chain employs TRBV9 and TRBJ1-1; tentative D call: TRBD1 (5 bases). Germline loops: CDR1 SGDLS, CDR2 YYNGEE. The CDR3 covers 13 residues. Trimming left V 4 bases short and J 3 bases short, with 10 bases between. CDR3 in amino acids: CASSPGTHTEAFF. CDR3 DNA sequence: TGTGCCAGCAGCCCAGGGACCCACACTGAAGCTTTCTTT.

The chain recombines TRBV9 with TRBJ1-2, with 8 bases lining up with TRBD1. Germline CDR1 SGDLS, CDR2 YYNGEE. V was pared by 2 bases and J by 5 bases, with 14 bases of the junction left unmatched. The CDR3 is 17 amino acids. CDR3 bases: TGTGCCAGCAGCGTCCCGGGGACGGGACAGGATCCGTATGGCTACACCTTC. It specifies CASSVPGTGQDPYGYTF.

The J gene is TRBJ2-7, the V gene TRBV27; D is unresolved. V was clipped by 0 bases and J by 0 bases, with 9 bases between them. Germline assignment: CDR1 MNHEY and CDR2 SMNVEV (reference sequence). The CDR3 sequence is 15 residues long. The CDR3 DNA reads TGTGCCAGCAGTTTATCTCCCAGGAGCTCCTACGAGCAGTACTTC. Translated, it gives CASSLSPRSSYEQYF.

The chain combines TRBV7-2 with TRBJ2-7; weak D call: TRBD2 (5 bases). The germline CDR1 and CDR2 sequences are SGHTA and FQGNSA. V lost 5 bases, J lost 6 bases, and 8 bases lay in between. The CDR3 has 11 amino acids. CDR3 sequence reads: CASSRGGEQYF. Here the CDR3 DNA reads TGTGCCAGCAGCCGAGGAGGCGAGCAGTACTTC.

The chain joins TRBV9 to TRBJ2-7, with D hard to call. Germline V gene sequence: CDR1 SGDLS, CDR2 YYNGEE. V lost 4 bases to trimming and J lost 1 base, with 6 bases between them. CDR3 length: 12 amino acids. The CDR3 protein is CASSSTSYEQYF. Written as DNA, the CDR3 is TGTGCCAGCAGCTCCACTTCCTACGAGCAGTACTTC.

The rearrangement uses TRBV6-1 and TRBJ2-2, with 9 bases identical to TRBD1. There are 15 residues in the CDR3. J gave up 6 bases and V 3 bases, and 5 bases lay outside the gene matches. Looked up from germline, CDR1 is MNHNS and CDR2 is SASEGT. The CDR3 nucleotides are TGTGCCAGCAGTGACTTGGGACAGGGACCCGGGGAGCTGTTTTTT. Its protein is CASSDLGQGPGELFF.

This clone was seen a handful of times. The chain couples TRBV4-3 to TRBJ1-6; D is unclear. Deletions cut 4 bases from V and 0 bases from J, with 16 bases between. The CDR3 extends over 18 amino acids. The V gene's germline CDR1 is LGHNA and CDR2 YSLEER. The CDR3 nucleotides read TGCGCCAGCAGCCCAGAATCGGGAGGGAGCTCCTATAATTCACCCCTCCACTTT. It translates to CASSPESGGSSYNSPLHF.

The chain uses TRBV7-9 and TRBJ2-3; the match to TRBD2 covers 10 bases. V shed 1 base and J 2 bases; nucleotides not matched to a gene: 6. The CDR3 runs to 17 residues. The V gene's germline CDR1 is SEHNR and CDR2 FQNEAQ (reference sequence). CDR3 coding DNA: TGTGCCAGCAGCTTAGGTGGTAGCGGGAGGATCACAGATACGCAGTATTTT. Translating gives CASSLGGSGRITDTQYF. The full variable domain, rest sourced from reference TRBV7-9 and TRBJ2-3, is DTGVSQNPRHKITKRGQNVTFRCDPISEHNRLYWYRQTLGQGPEFLTYFQNEAQLEKSRLLSDRFSAERPKGSFSTLEIQRTEQGDSAMYLCASSLGGSGRITDTQYFGPGTRLTVL.

This clone has a handful of counts. The chain has TRBV4-3 and TRBJ2-2; maybe TRBD2 (5 bases). The CDR3 consists of 16 residues. CDR1 is LGHNA and CDR2 is YSLEER in the germline V gene. Trimming cost V 0 bases and J 4 bases, with 12 bases left between them. The CDR3 coding sequence is TGCGCCAGCAGCCAAGATCATCCTGGAGGCACCGGGGAGCTGTTTTTT. Encoded protein: CASSQDHPGGTGELFF.